This T cell receptor (beta chain) was recovered during a study of blood T cell repertoires in COVID-19. Study information: COVID-19 samples from acute and convalescent phases originated in the United States, Italy and Spain. The cDNA or gDNA used as material had been derived from T cells, B-cell-depleted T cells, or PBMCs.

Trimming removed 4 bases at V and 0 bases at J, with 16 bases between. CDR3 length: 16 residues. Germline V gene data show CDR1 as MNHEY and CDR2 as SVGEGT. In the authors' methods: Estimation of nucleated cell counts was performed using reference gene primer amplification. The data were produced by immunoSEQ multiplex PCR, yet TCRdb's version contains in-frame clones alone and is incomplete. V, J and clone size were drawn from that table, and D and trimming were deduced from the DNA. The sample contains around 140,000 clones, about 86% of which appear only once. The specimen sequenced was peripheral blood. The V gene is TRBV6-2 or TRBV6-3, the J gene TRBJ2-7; TRBD1 is a possible D gene (5 bases). The receptor's source is a human donor in a cohort sampled during active COVID-19. The CDR3 coding sequence is TGTGCCAGCAGTTCCCAACGCCTCAGGGACTCCTACGAGCAGTACTTC. Amino acids: CASSSQRLRDSYEQYF.